This T cell receptor (beta chain) was recovered during a study of quantifying T cell responses using KT2 cells. The wider study: RNA was reverse transcribed with TCR alpha and beta constant-region primers.

An oligo carrying a UMI was ligated to the cDNA 3' end. First-round PCR used about 4 cycles and beta primers RC1.1 and RC1.2 covering TRBC1 and TRBC2. TCRdb recomputed calls from the UMI-ligation and nested PCR reads with MiXCR, one row per CDR3 protein. The table records tens of thousands of distinct CDR3 sequences, 9% to 15% of them present only once. This CDR3 region has 14 residues. CDR1 is LGHDT, CDR2 YNNKEL, per germline (reference sequence). Trimming cost V 6 bases and J 3 bases, with 11 bases left between them. What was sequenced was PBMCs spiked with cells of the T cell clone KT2. The TCR sequence derives from a human donor. V and J are TRBV3-1 and TRBJ2-2; tentative D call: TRBD1 (6 bases). This CDR3 is CASRSPGDTGELFF. As DNA, the CDR3 is TGTGCCAGCAGGTCACCAGGGGACACCGGGGAGCTGTTTTTT. The whole variable domain, remainder taken from reference TRBV3-1 and TRBJ2-2, is DTAVSQTPKYLVTQMGNDKSIKCEQNLGHDTMYWYKQDSKKFLKIMFSYNNKELIINETVPNRFSPKSPDKAHLNLHINSLELGDSAVYFCASRSPGDTGELFFGEGSRLTVL.